The 7 T cell receptor beta chains presented below share a single source sample, sequenced in a study of chemoradiotherapy in HPV16-positive cancers. The repertoire was sequenced with immunoSEQ multiplex PCR; TCRdb's copy has only in-frame clones and lacks some. In the table there are some 35,000 clones, around 92% of which are singletons. Sequencing was performed on blood, taken from a patient who underwent chemoradiotherapy. These receptors originate from a human donor with HPV-associated anogenital cancer.

This clone showed up just once. V and J are TRBV25-1 and TRBJ1-3; 9 nucleotides agree with TRBD1. V trimming: 5 bases; J trimming: 8 bases; junction bases outside the gene matches: 1. Germline CDR1 reads MGHDK; CDR2 reads SYGVNS. This CDR3 spans 12 amino acids. The CDR3, as DNA: TGTGCCAGCAGTCGACAGGGGGACACCATATATTTT. Encoded protein: CASSRQGDTIYF.

The V gene is TRBV6-6, the J gene TRBJ1-1, with a possible D match to TRBD1 (5 bases). CDR1 MNHNY and CDR2 SVGAGI come from the germline V gene (reference sequence). V shed 5 bases and J shed 4 bases, with 20 bases lying between them. This CDR3 contains 16 residues. CDR3 in DNA: TGTGCCAGCAGTCGCGGAGAAGGGACCCGTGCCACTGAAGCTTTCTTT. As protein: CASSRGEGTRATEAFF.

V and J are TRBV4-3 and TRBJ2-3; 7 positions match TRBD2. This CDR3 contains 16 residues. Germline CDR1 is LGHNA and CDR2 is YSLEER. Trimming at V came to 1 base and at J to 4 bases, leaving 8 bases not matched to a gene. The CDR3 DNA follows: TGCGCCAGCAGCCAAGTTCAGCGGGGATACGCAGATACGCAGTATTTT. Encoded protein: CASSQVQRGYADTQYF.

V gene TRBV18 combines with J gene TRBJ2-7, with TRBD2 as a possible D gene (6 bases). The V end was cut by 1 base, the J end by 5 bases, with 15 bases between. CDR1 KGHSH and CDR2 LQKENI come from the germline V gene. This CDR3 has 15 residues. The CDR3 is CASSPRSGGGHEQYF. As DNA, the CDR3 is TGTGCCAGCTCACCACGGTCTGGGGGAGGACACGAGCAGTACTTC. The entire variable domain, with the rest obtained from reference TRBV18 and TRBJ2-7, is as follows: NAGVMQNPRHLVRRRGQEARLRCSPMKGHSHVYWYRQLPEEGLKFMVYLQKENIIDESGMPKERFSAEFPKEGPSILRIQQVVRGDSAAYFCASSPRSGGGHEQYFGPGTRLTVT.

This clone was picked up one time. V is TRBV6-1 and J is TRBJ2-7; a possible D gene is TRBD1 (6 bases). With 1 base removed from V and 4 bases from J, the gap between germline ends came to 17 bases. This CDR3 is built from 16 residues. Germline V gives CDR1 MNHNS, CDR2 SASEGT. This CDR3 is CASSEGRQVTRYEQYF. In DNA form, the CDR3 reads TGTGCCAGCAGTGAAGGCAGACAGGTCACAAGATACGAGCAGTACTTC.

This CDR3 is CASSLGGARGSSPLHF. The CDR3 nucleotides are TGTGCCAGCAGCTTAGGAGGGGCTCGTGGCAGTTCACCCCTCCACTTT. The chain is built from TRBV7-3 and TRBJ1-6, with TRBD1 as a possible D gene (5 bases). The CDR3 has 16 amino acids. From germline, CDR1 is SGHTA and CDR2 FQGTGA. Trimming pared 2 bases from V and 9 bases from J, leaving 17 bases between.

This chain links TRBV5-1 with TRBJ2-1; 9 bases are a match to TRBD1. Germline-derived CDR1 and CDR2 are SGHRS and YFSETQ. V lost 3 bases to trimming and J lost 7 bases; unmatched junction nucleotides: 8. This CDR3 region has 15 residues. The CDR3 loop is CASSSSGQGWNEQFF. CDR3 bases: TGCGCCAGCAGCTCCTCCGGACAGGGGTGGAATGAGCAGTTCTTC.